The 9 T cell receptor beta chains given below trace back to one sample, sequenced in a study of cytomegalovirus exposure and HLA in healthy donors. 60 Vbeta and 13 Jbeta primers were used in PCR. Method: immunoSEQ multiplex PCR; TCRdb's copy keeps in-frame clones and lacks some. The data contain about 100,000 clones, approximately 70% of them seen just once; the ten biggest clones take up approximately 10%. The sample consisted of PBMCs. These receptors were taken from a man between 40 and 49 years old in good health and CMV-seropositive.

The chain carries TRBV9 and TRBJ1-4, with no clear D. The germline V gene has CDR1 SGDLS and CDR2 YYNGEE. This CDR3 has 13 amino acids. V lost 0 bases, J lost 8 bases, and 8 bases lay in between. CDR3 sequence: CASSVDVGEKLFF. The CDR3, as DNA: TGTGCCAGCAGCGTAGACGTGGGCGAAAAACTGTTTTTT.

This chain joins TRBV5-4 and TRBJ2-3; possible D gene TRBD2, 6 bases. Germline V gives CDR1 SGHNT, CDR2 YYREEE (reference sequence). This CDR3 contains 18 residues. V lost 5 bases and J 2 bases, leaving 24 bases between the germline ends. CDR3 nucleotide sequence: TGTGCCAGCAGTTTTGAACCGGGACTCCAAACGAACACAGATACGCAGTATTTT. Amino acid sequence: CASSFEPGLQTNTDTQYF.

The chain uses TRBV7-9 and TRBJ2-7; D might be TRBD2 (5 bases). The V end lost 6 bases, the J end lost 4 bases, and 16 bases lay between the germline ends. Germline V gene sequence: CDR1 SEHNR, CDR2 FQNEAQ (reference sequence). CDR3 length: 14 amino acids. In nucleotides, the CDR3 is TGTGCCAGCAGTCCCCCGGGGTCGGGGTACGAGCAGTACTTC. This encodes CASSPPGSGYEQYF.

The genes are TRBV19 and TRBJ1-2; the match to TRBD1 covers 9 bases. Trimming took 6 bases from V and 8 from J; bases not matched to a gene: 7. The CDR3 covers 13 residues. Germline CDR1 and CDR2: LNHDA and SQIVND (reference sequence). DNA of the CDR3: TGTGCCAGTAGCCACGGGACAGGGTGGGGCTACACCTTC. Translation gives CASSHGTGWGYTF. Using reference TRBV19 and TRBJ1-2 for the parts outside the CDR3, the full variable domain is DGGITQSPKYLFRKEGQNVTLSCEQNLNHDAMYWYRQDPGQGLRLIYYSQIVNDFQKGDIAEGYSVSREKKESFPLTVTSAQKNPTAFYLCASSHGTGWGYTFGSGTRLTVV.

The rearrangement joins TRBV13 to TRBJ2-5, with D uncertain. Per germline, CDR1 PRHDT and CDR2 FYEKMQ (reference sequence). The CDR3 is 14 amino acids. The ends were cut back, 5 bases at V and 3 bases at J, with 13 bases in the middle. CDR3 in DNA: TGTGCCAGCAGCGTTGTCACAGCTGAAGAGACCCAGTACTTC. Its translation: CASSVVTAEETQYF.

This clone was seen a single time. Here the CDR3 DNA reads TGTGCCAGCAGTCCGGGGACAGGGTCCCAGCCCCAGCATTTT. Its protein product is CASSPGTGSQPQHF. The J gene is TRBJ1-5, the V gene TRBV28; 9 bases line up with TRBD1. The V gene end was trimmed by 5 bases and the J gene end by 7 bases; junction bases not matched to a gene: 6. The CDR3 is 14 residues long. CDR1 and CDR2 (germline): MDHEN, SYDVKM.

The chain recombines TRBV4-3 with TRBJ2-5; TRBD2 agrees at 9 bases. Germline V gene data show CDR1 as LGHNA and CDR2 as YSLEER. V dropped 0 bases and J dropped 4; count of bases not matched to a gene: 6. This CDR3 is 16 amino acids long. CDR3 sequence reads: CASSQDQASGIETQYF. The CDR3 DNA is TGCGCCAGCAGCCAAGATCAGGCTAGCGGGATAGAGACCCAGTACTTC.

This clone was seen a single time. The chain employs TRBV7-6 and TRBJ1-2; D is perhaps TRBD1 (5 bases). Between the trimmed V and J ends, which lost 1 base and 10 bases, there was a span of 10 bases. The CDR3 is made up of 12 amino acids. Germline V gene sequence: CDR1 SGHVS, CDR2 FNYEAQ. The CDR3 region has the DNA TGTGCCAGCAGCTTAGGTGGGGCGGTCTACACCTTC. This codes for CASSLGGAVYTF.

About this clone: The junction differs from germline at one of its ends, possibly a read error. The chain uses TRBV2 and TRBJ2-1, with TRBD2 matching over 12 bases. Germline assignment: CDR1 SNHLY and CDR2 FYNNEI. The length of the CDR3 is 15 residues. In nucleotides, the CDR3 is TGTGCCAGCACTGAAGGGACTAGCGGGTGGTCGGAGCAGTTCTTC. Amino acid sequence: CASTEGTSGWSEQFF.